This entry describes one T cell receptor beta chain. The antigen remains unidentified. Germline V gives CDR1 GTSNPN, CDR2 SVGIG (reference sequence). The V end was cut by 4 bases, the J end by 5 bases, with 23 bases between. The CDR3 length is 16 residues. This specimen comes from a study of radiotherapy plus CTLA-4 blockade in lung cancer. Background on the study: With approximately 33% of patients having disease control, objective responses were seen in about 17%. The study's findings and limits: Alongside interferon-beta, early blood T cell clone dynamics were reportedly the best predictor of response. Following radiotherapy plus ipilimumab, tumor-derived TCR clones expanded in the blood.

Treatment of patients with chemo-refractory metastatic non-small-cell lung cancer consisted of focal radiation plus CTLA-4 blockade with ipilimumab. Repertoires were generated with immunoSEQ multiplex PCR, while TCRdb's copy carries only in-frame clones and drops some. The sample holds about 95,000 clones, 82% seen once. The chain carries TRBV30 and TRBJ1-1, with TRBD1 as a possible D gene (6 bases). Sample: peripheral blood, taken from a patient treated with radiotherapy plus ipilimumab. This TCR came from a human donor with non-small cell lung cancer who had a partial response to radiotherapy plus ipilimumab. The CDR3 loop is CAWIPLGPRGGTEAFF. The CDR3 DNA reads TGTGCCTGGATCCCCCTTGGGCCCAGGGGTGGGACTGAAGCTTTCTTT.